This TCR beta chain came from a study of T-cell memory formation after mild COVID-19 (dated by TCRdb to about 2021). Background for the entire study: TCR sequence clusters from the two donors were largely donor specific. In a couple of donors, T-cell clones that expanded and contracted after mild COVID-19 were tracked by sequencing TCRalpha and TCRbeta repertoires over time. Two young, previously healthy adult volunteers, one female and one male, were included in the cohort. Study-level results and caveats: SARS-CoV-2 specificity of the second-wave clones peaking on day 37 was not confirmed. Contracting CD4+ clones were found mainly in CM and EM memory subsets, while CD8+ clones were enriched in EMRA. Only two mild cases were covered by the study, and larger cohorts that include severe cases with pre-infection samples were considered necessary. Clones contracting from day 15 to 85 had balanced CD4/CD8 phenotypes, while a second wave expanding from day 15 to 37 was biased towards CD4+. The detection of some responding clones in pre-infection memory suggests that pre-existing cross-reactive memory T cells joined the SARS-CoV-2 response.

V is pruned by 2 bases and J by 3 bases, leaving 3 bases of the junction without a gene match. From the germline V gene (reference sequence), CDR1 is DFQATT and CDR2 is SNEGSKA. The CDR3 numbers 14 residues from cysteine through phenylalanine. CDR3 DNA is the only sequence kept; it has 42 bases, read in frame from the first base. Ficoll-Paque density gradient centrifugation was used to isolate PBMCs. This clonotype was observed many times. What antigen it recognizes has not been identified. No quality values exist for individual bases; no much larger clone is one base distant. The instrument was an Illumina NovaSeq 6000. TCRalpha and TCRbeta cDNA libraries were constructed by 5'RACE with constant-segment primers, with sample barcodes and unique molecular identifiers being introduced. Trizol reagent was used to extract RNA from every sample. The libraries were amplified in two PCR steps, and the second step added a second sample barcode and Illumina TruSeq adapters. The libraries were sequenced on an Illumina NovaSeq using 2 x 150 bp paired-end reads. Per the source publication's procedure: With migec v1.2.7, reads were demultiplexed and then collapsed into UMI-guided consensus sequences. Using mixcr v2.1.11, UMI consensuses were aligned to TRA and TRB V and J templates and then assembled into clonotypes. Expanded or contracted clonotypes were those called significant by both edgeR and NoisET, with noise models trained on biological replicates. For edgeR calls, the thresholds were a false discovery rate-adjusted p below 0.01 and a log2 fold-change of 1. As an exploratory analysis of dynamics, max-normalized trajectories of the 1000 most abundant clonotypes were examined with PCA combined with hierarchical clustering. The CD4 or CD8 phenotype of responding clones was assigned using the separately sequenced CD4+ and CD8+ repertoires. In TCRdb, the public reads were trimmed at Q25 with fastp and aligned with MiXCR, with productive beta chains retained. Entries that share a CDR3 protein sequence are merged under the most common genes and DNA. TCRdb, not the original authors, processed these V and J calls. A total of approximately 300,000 distinct CDR3 sequences appear in this sample, less than 20% of them only once. Of the sample, roughly a fifth is held by the ten largest clones.

Sequenced material: PBMCs or a T cell subset sorted from them (not recorded which). The receptor chain draws on TRBV20-1 and TRBJ1-1, and 10 bases in between align with TRBD1. This receptor was taken from a man aged 18-30 years who had mild COVID-19 (a few samples of this study predate the infection). The sample titles of this study are shuffled in the database, so cell type and time point are left out; the donor was told from shared clones. The DNA sequence is TGCAGTGCTAGATCGACAGGGGGCTACACTGAAGCTTTCTTT. Its amino acids are CSARSTGGYTEAFF.